This T cell receptor beta chain emerged from a study of chemoradiotherapy in HPV16-positive cancers. Per the germline V gene, CDR1 is MNHNY and CDR2 is SVGAGI (reference sequence). J gave up 1 base and V 2 bases, and 7 bases lay outside the gene matches. The CDR3 sequence is 16 residues long. The data were produced by immunoSEQ multiplex PCR, yet TCRdb's version contains in-frame clones alone and is incomplete. Among 7,000 or so clones listed, approximately 88% were seen once. This sequence joins TRBV6-6 and TRBJ2-7; 8 nucleotides agree with TRBD2. This TCR was sampled from a human donor with HPV-associated anogenital cancer. The sequences come from tumor tissue, collected from a patient who underwent chemoradiotherapy. The chain's CDR3 is CASSYPSGSVSYEQYF. CDR3 bases: TGTGCCAGCAGTTACCCAAGCGGGAGCGTTTCCTACGAGCAGTACTTC.